The 32 T cell receptor beta chains below all came from one sample that was sequenced in a study of blood T cell repertoires in COVID-19. Only in-frame clones appear in the TCRdb table, and some are missing; sequencing was by immunoSEQ multiplex PCR. The table includes around 60,000 clones, more than 80% detected once. Sequenced: peripheral blood. The source of these receptors is a woman of 80 years or more with acute or convalescent COVID-19.

This sequence joins TRBV9 and TRBJ1-4, with D perhaps TRBD1 (6 bases). In germline, CDR1 is SGDLS, CDR2 YYNGEE. Trimming cost V 3 bases and J 4 bases, with 13 bases left between them. This CDR3 has 15 amino acids. As DNA, the CDR3 is TGTGCCAGCAGCGCCCACGGACAGAATAATGAAAAACTGTTTTTT. Protein product: CASSAHGQNNEKLFF.

J is TRBJ2-1 and V is TRBV9, with 9 bases lining up with TRBD1. Germline V gene sequence: CDR1 SGDLS, CDR2 YYNGEE. The CDR3 spans 18 residues. With 3 bases clipped from V and 7 bases from J, the junction kept 17 bases outside the gene matches. CDR3 sequence: CASSGGSGAGQGRNEQFF. For the CDR3, the DNA is TGTGCCAGCAGCGGCGGATCTGGGGCGGGACAGGGAAGGAATGAGCAGTTCTTC.

The chain recombines TRBV12-5 with TRBJ1-1; 9 bases match TRBD1. V was clipped by 6 bases and J by 5 bases; unmatched bases: 4. This CDR3 spans 13 amino acids. CDR1 is LGHNT and CDR2 is FRNRAP in the germline V gene. This chain's CDR3 is CASGWTGVTEAFF. DNA for the CDR3: TGTGCTAGTGGATGGACAGGGGTGACTGAAGCTTTCTTT.

The chain has TRBV9 and TRBJ1-1; D gene unclear. CDR3 size: 14 residues. Trimming left V 0 bases short and J 7 bases short, with 13 bases between. Germline lookup yields CDR1 SGDLS and CDR2 YYNGEE. CDR3 protein: CASSVASLGGEAFF. CDR3 DNA: TGTGCCAGCAGCGTAGCGTCCCTCGGAGGTGAAGCTTTCTTT.

The chain employs TRBV19 and TRBJ1-5; TRBD1 agrees at 8 bases. From germline, CDR1 is LNHDA and CDR2 SQIVND (reference sequence). The V and J ends lost 6 bases and 5 bases, in that order; junction bases with no gene match: 3. The CDR3 runs 13 residues. CDR3 sequence: CASSKTGDQPQHF. The CDR3 bases are TGTGCCAGTAGCAAGACAGGGGATCAGCCCCAGCATTTT.

This chain connects TRBV12-3 or TRBV12-4 to TRBJ1-1; D possibly corresponds to TRBD1 (5 bases). The CDR3 runs to 12 residues. The V and J ends lost 2 bases and 7 bases respectively, with 8 bases between them. CDR3 in DNA: TGTGCCAGCAGTTTAAGGGACTATGAAGCTTTCTTT. It encodes CASSLRDYEAFF.

The chain links TRBV21-1 to TRBJ2-1; the table assigns TRBD1, which was not confirmed against the DNA. TRBV21-1 is a recognized pseudogene. The CDR3 runs to 17 residues. DNA of the CDR3: TGTGCCAGCAGCAAAGAGTGGCAGGGGAGCTCCTACAATGAGCAGTTCTTC. This sequence encodes CASSKEWQGSSYNEQFF.

The chain carries TRBV29-1 and TRBJ1-1; D not resolved. V was shortened by 7 bases and J by 1 base, with 13 bases between the two germline ends. This CDR3 is 13 amino acids long. Germline loops: CDR1 SQVTM, CDR2 ANQGSEA. CDR3 in amino acids: CSAERSGNTEAFF. DNA for the CDR3: TGCAGCGCCGAGAGATCGGGGAACACTGAAGCTTTCTTT.

The CDR3 protein is CASARLAVSSYEQYF. The CDR3 bases are TGTGCCAGCGCTCGGCTAGCGGTAAGCTCCTACGAGCAGTACTTC. The V call is TRBV27, the J call TRBJ2-7; 7 bases agree with TRBD2. In germline, CDR1 is MNHEY, CDR2 SMNVEV (reference sequence). The CDR3 is 15 residues long. V dropped 8 bases and J dropped 0; count of bases not matched to a gene: 10.

The chain is built from TRBV5-8 and TRBJ2-5; 11 bases map to TRBD2. Losses at the gene ends were 2 bases for V and 3 bases for J; bases not matched to a gene: 3. The CDR3 consists of 15 residues. CDR1 and CDR2 from the germline V gene are SGHTS and YDEGEE. In nucleotides, the CDR3 is TGTGCCAGCAGCTTCCCGACTAGCGGGAAAGAGACCCAGTACTTC. Translated: CASSFPTSGKETQYF.

V gene TRBV5-4 combines with J gene TRBJ1-4; 12 nucleotides align to TRBD1. The CDR3 length is 16 residues. Germline values: CDR1 SGHNT, CDR2 YYREEE (reference sequence). Losses at the gene ends were 4 bases for V and 3 bases for J; bases not matched to a gene: 4. Here the CDR3 reads CASSLGQGAANEKLFF. In DNA form, the CDR3 reads TGTGCCAGCAGCCTGGGACAGGGGGCGGCTAATGAAAAACTGTTTTTT. Full variable domain (outside the CDR3, taken from reference TRBV5-4 and TRBJ1-4): ETGVTQSPTHLIKTRGQQVTLRCSSQSGHNTVSWYQQALGQGPQFIFQYYREEENGRGNFPPRFSGLQFPNYSSELNVNALELDDSALYLCASSLGQGAANEKLFFGSGTQLSVL.

The chain uses TRBV3-1 (or the pseudogene TRBV3-2) and TRBJ1-2; D unclear. CDR3 length: 13 residues. Trimming took 4 bases from V and 3 from J, leaving 9 bases between them. Germline loops: CDR1 LGHDT, CDR2 YNNKEL (reference sequence). The chain's CDR3 is CASSRGWDYGYTF. CDR3 sequence (DNA): TGTGCCAGCAGCCGCGGGTGGGACTATGGCTACACCTTC.

The count of this clone is one. The chain recombines TRBV5-5 with TRBJ1-6; D call uncertain. V was cut by 0 bases and J by 10 bases, with 11 bases left in between. Per the germline V gene, CDR1 is SGHKS and CDR2 is YYEKEE (reference sequence). The CDR3 contains 14 residues. In DNA, the CDR3 is TGTGCCAGCAGCTTGGCCGGGTATGTGTCACCCCTCCACTTT. This codes for CASSLAGYVSPLHF.

This clone was picked up a small number of times. The V call is TRBV5-1, the J call TRBJ2-6; no reliable D call. CDR3 length: 16 amino acids. CDR1 and CDR2 from the germline V gene are SGHRS and YFSETQ. Between the trimmed V and J ends, which lost 0 bases and 1 base, there was a span of 8 bases. Here the CDR3 reads CASSLDPGSGANVLTF. The CDR3 nucleotides are TGCGCCAGCAGCTTGGATCCGGGTTCTGGGGCCAACGTCCTGACTTTC.

The rearrangement uses TRBV7-3 and TRBJ2-3, with D unclear. V was pared by 0 bases and J by 3 bases, with 7 bases between. The germline V gene has CDR1 SGHTA and CDR2 FQGTGA. CDR3 length: 14 amino acids. The CDR3 bases are TGTGCCAGCAGCTTAACTCCGAGGACAGATACGCAGTATTTT. Residues: CASSLTPRTDTQYF.

The chain recombines TRBV5-1 with TRBJ1-6; D gene ambiguous. Deletions cut 1 base from V and 7 bases from J, with 9 bases between. Germline V gene sequence: CDR1 SGHRS, CDR2 YFSETQ. The CDR3 runs 14 residues. The CDR3 nucleotides are TGCGCCAGCAGCTTGACACAGCCGAATTCACCCCTCCACTTT. It encodes CASSLTQPNSPLHF.

This sequence joins TRBV6-5 and TRBJ2-2, with D possibly being TRBD1 (5 bases). Trimming removed 8 bases from V and 4 bases from J, with 11 bases in between. This CDR3 is 13 amino acids long. From germline, CDR1 is MNHEY and CDR2 SVGAGI. The CDR3 coding sequence is TGTGCCAGCGGGGTGGGGCTCACCGGGGAGCTGTTTTTT. It is translated as CASGVGLTGELFF.

The chain carries TRBV5-1 and TRBJ2-2; TRBD1 is a possible D gene (5 bases). CDR1 is SGHRS and CDR2 is YFSETQ in the germline V gene. The CDR3 is 13 residues long. V was cut by 1 base and J by 7 bases, with 8 bases left in between. This chain's CDR3 is CASSLQGGGELFF. The CDR3 nucleotides read TGCGCCAGCAGCTTGCAGGGCGGCGGGGAGCTGTTTTTT.

V usage is TRBV5-1 and J usage is TRBJ2-7, with 15 positions matching TRBD2. V gave up 4 bases and J gave up 0 bases; unmatched junction bases: 8. The germline V gene has CDR1 SGHRS and CDR2 YFSETQ. The length of the CDR3 is 18 residues. Here the CDR3 DNA reads TGCGCCAGCAGCCAAGGGACTAGCGGGGGGTTGACCTCCTACGAGCAGTACTTC. This encodes CASSQGTSGGLTSYEQYF.

This clone was counted a single time. The V call is TRBV6-5, the J call TRBJ2-1, with 11 nucleotides matching TRBD2. V shed 6 bases and J 6 bases; nucleotides not matched to a gene: 7. Germline CDR1 and CDR2: MNHEY and SVGAGI. The CDR3 runs to 15 residues. CDR3 sequence reads: CASRLAGAQANEQFF. CDR3 in DNA: TGTGCCAGCAGACTAGCGGGAGCTCAGGCCAATGAGCAGTTCTTC.

CDR3 sequence reads: CASSSPAAGGEKLFF. The CDR3 DNA follows: TGTGCCAGCAGCTCCCCGGCTGCCGGGGGAGAAAAACTGTTTTTT. The chain employs TRBV11-2 and TRBJ1-4; maybe TRBD1 (5 bases). Germline CDR1 SGHAT, CDR2 FQNNGV. The CDR3 sequence is 15 residues long. The V end lost 4 bases, the J end lost 8 bases, and 17 bases lay between the germline ends.

This chain uses TRBV7-8 with TRBJ2-5; 10 nucleotides agree with TRBD1. V gave up 3 bases and J gave up 5 bases; unmatched junction bases: 6. Germline V gene sequence: CDR1 SGHVS, CDR2 FQNEAQ. The CDR3 is made up of 15 amino acids. This CDR3 reads CASSLTGGGGETQYF. In DNA form, the CDR3 reads TGTGCCAGCAGCTTGACAGGGGGCGGAGGGGAGACCCAGTACTTC.

The V call is TRBV18, the J call TRBJ1-5; no reliable D call. Trimming shortened V by 2 bases and J by 9 bases, and 11 bases separated the two germline ends. Germline-derived CDR1 and CDR2 are KGHSH and LQKENI. The CDR3 is 13 residues long. CDR3 DNA: TGTGCCAGCTCACCAGGGCCCGTGGGGCCCCAGCATTTT. As protein: CASSPGPVGPQHF. Supplemented by reference TRBV18 and TRBJ1-5, the full variable domain reads NAGVMQNPRHLVRRRGQEARLRCSPMKGHSHVYWYRQLPEEGLKFMVYLQKENIIDESGMPKERFSAEFPKEGPSILRIQQVVRGDSAAYFCASSPGPVGPQHFGDGTRLSIL.

The chain joins TRBV5-1 to TRBJ2-1, with D possibly matching TRBD2 (6 bases). The CDR3 loop spans 14 amino acids. CDR1 is SGHRS, CDR2 YFSETQ, per germline. The V gene lost 2 bases and the J gene lost 7 bases, with 13 bases spanning the gap. The CDR3 region has the DNA TGCGCCAGCAGCTTACCGGGAGTGGGGAATGAGCAGTTCTTC. Its protein is CASSLPGVGNEQFF.

This chain uses TRBV18 with TRBJ1-2; 7 bases line up with TRBD1. In germline, CDR1 is KGHSH, CDR2 LQKENI. Trimming at V came to 3 bases and at J to 6 bases, leaving 4 bases not matched to a gene. This CDR3 is built from 13 residues. CDR3 sequence reads: CASSPGQDDGYTF. The CDR3 DNA sequence: TGTGCCAGCTCACCTGGACAGGACGATGGCTACACCTTC.

The chain recombines TRBV10-3 with TRBJ1-2; no clear D gene. This CDR3 is 13 amino acids long. Between the trimmed V and J ends, which lost 10 bases and 2 bases, there was a span of 14 bases. In germline, CDR1 is ENHRY, CDR2 SYGVKD. CDR3 DNA sequence: TGTGCCACCGGTGGGCAGCTAAACTATGGCTACACCTTC. Protein: CATGGQLNYGYTF.

This clone appeared once. The chain employs TRBV6-5 and TRBJ1-1, with D unresolved. V was shortened by 8 bases and J by 4 bases, with 14 bases between the two germline ends. The CDR3 runs 13 residues. Germline loops: CDR1 MNHEY, CDR2 SVGAGI. This CDR3 reads CASEKEAGTEAFF. The CDR3 region has the DNA TGTGCCAGCGAGAAGGAAGCGGGCACTGAAGCTTTCTTT.

V and J are TRBV28 and TRBJ2-1, with TRBD1 matching 7 bases. The trim removed 5 bases at V and 4 bases at J, leaving 5 bases unmatched. Germline loops: CDR1 MDHEN, CDR2 SYDVKM. The CDR3 runs to 14 residues. CDR3 sequence: CASSLPGQYNEQFF. DNA of the CDR3: TGTGCCAGCAGTCTACCGGGACAGTACAATGAGCAGTTCTTC.

The chain couples TRBV7-2 to TRBJ2-7, with D possibly matching TRBD1 (5 bases). Germline V lookup: CDR1 SGHTA, CDR2 FQGNSA. CDR3 length: 16 amino acids. Trimming stripped 8 bases from V and 2 bases from J, with 22 bases between. CDR3 region: CASSRASGMFPYEQYF. The CDR3 DNA reads as TGTGCCAGCTCCAGGGCTTCTGGGATGTTCCCCTACGAGCAGTACTTC.

The chain carries TRBV7-8 and TRBJ1-1, with 7 bases lining up with TRBD1. Germline trimming cut 3 bases from V and 5 bases from J; bases unmatched to any gene: 3. Germline V gene sequence: CDR1 SGHVS, CDR2 FQNEAQ. CDR3 length equals 13 residues. CDR3 loop: CASSFRGRTEAFF. As DNA, the CDR3 is TGTGCCAGCAGCTTTAGGGGGCGTACTGAAGCTTTCTTT.

The chain recombines TRBV6-1 with TRBJ1-1; a possible D gene is TRBD1 (5 bases). The CDR3 has 16 amino acids. Germline values: CDR1 MNHNS, CDR2 SASEGT. The V gene lost 1 base and the J gene lost 4 bases, with 16 bases spanning the gap. CDR3 in amino acids: CASSEGGGVLGTEAFF. DNA for the CDR3: TGTGCCAGCAGTGAAGGGGGAGGGGTCTTGGGCACTGAAGCTTTCTTT.

V and J are TRBV24-1 and TRBJ2-5; D ambiguous. Germline-derived CDR1 and CDR2 are KGHDR and SFDVKD. V was pared by 12 bases and J by 2 bases, with 12 bases between. CDR3 length: 12 residues. The CDR3: CASSLVQETQYF. The CDR3 DNA follows: TGTGCCTCTTCACTTGTACAAGAGACCCAGTACTTC.